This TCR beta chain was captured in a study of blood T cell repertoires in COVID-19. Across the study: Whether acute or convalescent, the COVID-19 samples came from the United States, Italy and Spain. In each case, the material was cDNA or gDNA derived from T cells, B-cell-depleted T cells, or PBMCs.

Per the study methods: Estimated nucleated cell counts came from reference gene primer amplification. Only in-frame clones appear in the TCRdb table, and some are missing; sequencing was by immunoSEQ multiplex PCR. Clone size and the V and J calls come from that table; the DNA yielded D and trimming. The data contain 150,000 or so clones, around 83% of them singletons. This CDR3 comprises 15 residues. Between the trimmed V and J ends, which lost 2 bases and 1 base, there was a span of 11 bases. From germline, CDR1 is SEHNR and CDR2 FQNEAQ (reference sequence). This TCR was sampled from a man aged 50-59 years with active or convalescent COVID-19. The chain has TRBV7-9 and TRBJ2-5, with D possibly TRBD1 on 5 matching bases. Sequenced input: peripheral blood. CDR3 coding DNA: TGTGCCAGCAGCTTATCGGACACCTTCCAAGAGACCCAGTACTTC. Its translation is CASSLSDTFQETQYF.